Listed below are T cell receptor beta chains from one sample, sequenced in a study of blood T cell repertoires in COVID-19. Generated by immunoSEQ multiplex PCR, the TCRdb table keeps only in-frame clones and is missing some. The repertoire holds 160,000 or so clones, with around 77% as singletons. The sequencing input was peripheral blood. The receptors derive from a man between 65 and 79 years old with active or convalescent COVID-19. The CDR3 runs from the conserved cysteine through the conserved F or W. The order of the fields is clone size, J gene, V gene, D gene, CDR3 DNA, CDR3 protein. The D gene is left open where the match is weak. Some rows have no size entry. The others give once, few or many, or a class for an expanded clone.

once,TRBJ2-7,TRBV11-3,TRBD2,TGTGCCAGCAGCCCCGGCGGGGGGACCTACGAGCAGTACTTC,CASSPGGGTYEQYF
NA,TRBJ1-2,TRBV18,NA,TGTGCCAGCTCCTCACCGGACTATGGCTACACCTTC,CASSSPDYGYTF
NA,TRBJ2-7,TRBV11-1,TRBD2,TGTGCCAGCAGCTCCGTCGGGACTAGCGGCTACGAGCAGTACTTC,CASSSVGTSGYEQYF
many,TRBJ1-5,TRBV30,NA,TGTGCCTGGTCAGGGTTCGGAGGCAATCAGCCCCAGCATTTT,CAWSGFGGNQPQHF
few,TRBJ1-2,TRBV6-5,TRBD1,TGTGCCAGCAGTTACGGGACAGGGCCTGTCGACTATGGCTACACCTTC,CASSYGTGPVDYGYTF
once,TRBJ2-1,TRBV10-3,TRBD2,TGTGCCATCAGTGAGTCGGATGGCTGGACTAGCGCTTACAATGAGCAGTTCTTC,CAISESDGWTSAYNEQFF
NA,TRBJ1-5,TRBV30,TRBD1,TGTGCCTGGACCGACAGGGCGTTTGATCAGCCCCAGCATTTT,CAWTDRAFDQPQHF
NA,TRBJ2-2,TRBV19,TRBD1,TGTGCCAGTAGTACTACAGGGGGACCCACCGGGGAGCTGTTTTTT,CASSTTGGPTGELFF
NA,TRBJ2-7,TRBV5-4,NA,TGTGCCAGCAGCTTGAGCCTAGCAGATAGCTCCTACGAGCAGTACTTC,CASSLSLADSSYEQYF
NA,TRBJ1-4,TRBV19,TRBD1,TGTGCCAGTATGACAGGGAAAGGTTCTAATGAAAAACTGTTTTTT,CASMTGKGSNEKLFF
NA,TRBJ2-7,TRBV5-5,TRBD2,TGTGCCAGCAGCCGAGGGACTAGCGAAACCTACGAGCAGTACTTC,CASSRGTSETYEQYF
NA,TRBJ2-5,TRBV10-2,NA,TGCGCCAGCAGAAGTGGGGGCCCACAAGAGACCCAGTACTTC,CASRSGGPQETQYF
once,TRBJ2-3,TRBV5-1,TRBD2,TGCGCCAGCAGCTTTTTCGTAGGGACTAGCGGGAGAAGGACAGATACGCAGTATTTT,CASSFFVGTSGRRTDTQYF
NA,TRBJ1-6,TRBV19,TRBD1,TGTGCCAGTAGGCTGACAGGGATCTATAATTCACCCCTCCACTTT,CASRLTGIYNSPLHF
few,TRBJ2-1,TRBV2,NA,TGTGCCAGCAGTGAATTCGGGTGGCCGGGGAATGAGCAGTTCTTC,CASSEFGWPGNEQFF
NA,TRBJ1-4,TRBV28,NA,TGTGCCAGCAGCCCAACAGGGATTGCGGAAAAACTGTTTTTT,CASSPTGIAEKLFF
NA,TRBJ2-3,TRBV5-1,NA,TGCGCCAGCAGCTTAACCACGGGATCAGATACGCAGTATTTT,CASSLTTGSDTQYF
NA,TRBJ1-3,TRBV5-1,NA,TGCGCCAGCAGCTTTACAGGGACTGGAAACACCATATATTTT,CASSFTGTGNTIYF
NA,TRBJ2-1,TRBV10-3,TRBD1,TGTGCCATCAGTGAGGGGACAGGGGAATTAGATGAGCAGTTCTTC,CAISEGTGELDEQFF
NA,TRBJ2-5,TRBV10-3,TRBD2,TGTGCCATCAGTGAGTCGTTTCAGCGGGGGGGGGCTGGCGTGGAGACCCAGTACTTC,CAISESFQRGGAGVETQYF
few,TRBJ1-1,TRBV7-2,TRBD1,TGTGCCAGCAGCCCTCGTCCCGGGACAGGGAACACTGAAGCTTTCTTT,CASSPRPGTGNTEAFF
NA,TRBJ2-1,TRBV6-6,NA,TGTGCCAGCAGTTCTAAGGGGGGGCTAAATGAGCAGTTCTTC,CASSSKGGLNEQFF
NA,TRBJ2-5,TRBV6-2/TRBV6-3,TRBD1,TGTGCCAGCAGTTCCCTCGGGACAGACAAAGAGACCCAGTACTTC,CASSSLGTDKETQYF
NA,TRBJ2-5,TRBV6-5,TRBD2,TGTGCCACCTTCCGAAGGCTAGCGGGAGACGGGACCCAGTACTTC,CATFRRLAGDGTQYF
NA,TRBJ1-2,TRBV7-8,NA,TGTGCCAGCAGCTTAGCGGGTAGCGCTAACTATGGCTACACCTTC,CASSLAGSANYGYTF
NA,TRBJ1-6,TRBV2,TRBD1,TGTGCCAGCAGTATACTTACGGGACAGAGTAATTCACCCCTCCACTTT,CASSILTGQSNSPLHF
NA,TRBJ1-1,TRBV18,NA,TGTGCCAGCTCACCACAACCCCAGGGCACTGAAGCTTTCTTT,CASSPQPQGTEAFF
few,TRBJ2-1,TRBV5-1,NA,TGCGCCAGCAGCCTGGGAACTACCGGCGGGGAGCAGTTCTTC,CASSLGTTGGEQFF
NA,TRBJ1-6,TRBV3-1/TRBV3-2,NA,TGTGCCAGCTCGTGGGGGGGAGTTGGGTCACCCCTCCACTTT,CASSWGGVGSPLHF
once,TRBJ2-5,TRBV6-5,TRBD2,TGTGCCAGCAGTTACTCGAACGGGGGGCAAGAGACCCAGTACTTC,CASSYSNGGQETQYF
few,TRBJ1-5,TRBV6-1,TRBD1,TGTGCCAGCAGTGAAGGAGCCGGGACAGTCGTTCAGCCCCAGCATTTT,CASSEGAGTVVQPQHF
once,TRBJ2-7,TRBV7-9,TRBD1,TGTGCCAGCAGCTTACTGACAGGGGGCCGCCACGAGCAGTACTTC,CASSLLTGGRHEQYF
NA,TRBJ1-5,TRBV27,NA,TGTGCCAGCAGTTCGTCCCTTCATCAGCCCCAGCATTTT,CASSSSLHQPQHF
few,TRBJ1-5,TRBV6-5,NA,TGTGCCAGCAGATCACAGGGAGTGGGGCAGCCCCAGCATTTT,CASRSQGVGQPQHF
NA,TRBJ2-1,TRBV6-5,NA,TGTGCCACCAGACCAACCTTCACAGGGATCAATGAGCAGTTCTTC,CATRPTFTGINEQFF
NA,TRBJ1-1,TRBV19,TRBD1,TGTGCCAGTAGTACCTCGACAGGGCGTACGGACACTGAAGCTTTCTTT,CASSTSTGRTDTEAFF
NA,TRBJ1-1,TRBV5-1,TRBD1,TGCGCCAGCAGCTCCGGAACAGGGGGCGCGGGCACTGAAGCTTTCTTT,CASSSGTGGAGTEAFF
NA,TRBJ1-2,TRBV3-1/TRBV3-2,NA,TGTGCCAGCAGCCCCCCCGGGATTAACTATGGCTACACCTTC,CASSPPGINYGYTF
NA,TRBJ1-4,TRBV11-2,NA,TGTGCCAGCAGCCCGCGGCCCGGAGGTGAAAAACTGTTTTTT,CASSPRPGGEKLFF
NA,TRBJ1-2,TRBV2,NA,TGTGCCAGCCTGCGGGCAGGCTATGGCTACACCTTC,CASLRAGYGYTF
NA,TRBJ2-2,TRBV29-1,NA,TGCAGCGTTGATTTTCTACAGGGCACCGGGGAGCTGTTTTTT,CSVDFLQGTGELFF
NA,TRBJ1-5,TRBV30,NA,TGTGCCTGGAGTGTCCCTTACAGCTATAGCAATCAGCCCCAGCATTTT,CAWSVPYSYSNQPQHF
NA,TRBJ1-2,TRBV5-1,TRBD1,TGCGCCAGCAGCTGGGACAGGGACGGCTACACCTTC,CASSWDRDGYTF